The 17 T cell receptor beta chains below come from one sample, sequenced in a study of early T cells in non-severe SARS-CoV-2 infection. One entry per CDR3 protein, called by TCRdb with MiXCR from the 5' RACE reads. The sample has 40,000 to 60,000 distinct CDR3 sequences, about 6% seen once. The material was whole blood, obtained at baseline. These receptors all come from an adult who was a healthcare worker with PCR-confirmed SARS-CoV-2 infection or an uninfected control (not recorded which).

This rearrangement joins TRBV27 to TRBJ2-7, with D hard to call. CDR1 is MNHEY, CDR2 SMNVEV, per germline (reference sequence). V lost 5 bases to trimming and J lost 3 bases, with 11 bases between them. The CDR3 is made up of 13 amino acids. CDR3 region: CASSPRSGYEQYF. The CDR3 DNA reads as TGTGCCAGCAGTCCGAGGTCCGGCTACGAGCAGTACTTC.

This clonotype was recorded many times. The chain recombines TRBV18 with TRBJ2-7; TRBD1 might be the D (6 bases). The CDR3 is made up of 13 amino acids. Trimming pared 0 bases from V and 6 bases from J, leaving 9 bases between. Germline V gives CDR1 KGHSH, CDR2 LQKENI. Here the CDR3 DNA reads TGTGCCAGCTCACCACCGAGAGGGGGCGAGCAGTACTTC. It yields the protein CASSPPRGGEQYF.

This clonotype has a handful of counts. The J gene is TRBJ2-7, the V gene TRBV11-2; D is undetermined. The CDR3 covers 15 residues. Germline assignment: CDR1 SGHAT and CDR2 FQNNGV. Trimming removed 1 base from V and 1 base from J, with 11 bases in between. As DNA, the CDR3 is TGTGCCAGCAGCTTAGGTCGGCACCGGTCCTACGAGCAGTACTTC. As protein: CASSLGRHRSYEQYF.

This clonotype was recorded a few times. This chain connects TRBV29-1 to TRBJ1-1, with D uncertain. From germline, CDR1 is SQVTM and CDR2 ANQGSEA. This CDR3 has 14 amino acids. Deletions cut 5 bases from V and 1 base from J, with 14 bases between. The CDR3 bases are TGCAGCGTTATCGCAGCGTTGTCGAACACTGAAGCTTTCTTT. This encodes CSVIAALSNTEAFF.

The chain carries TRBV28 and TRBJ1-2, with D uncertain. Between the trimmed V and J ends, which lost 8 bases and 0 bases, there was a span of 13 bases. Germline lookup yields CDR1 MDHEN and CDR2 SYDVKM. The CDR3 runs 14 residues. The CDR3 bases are TGTGCCAGCGCTAAGGAGGCAGCTAACTATGGCTACACCTTC. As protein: CASAKEAANYGYTF.

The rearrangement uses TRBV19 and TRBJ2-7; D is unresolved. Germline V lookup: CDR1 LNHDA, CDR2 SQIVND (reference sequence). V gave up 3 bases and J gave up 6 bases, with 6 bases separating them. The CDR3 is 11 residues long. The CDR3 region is CASSIAGEQYF. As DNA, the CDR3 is TGTGCCAGTAGTATCGCTGGCGAGCAGTACTTC.

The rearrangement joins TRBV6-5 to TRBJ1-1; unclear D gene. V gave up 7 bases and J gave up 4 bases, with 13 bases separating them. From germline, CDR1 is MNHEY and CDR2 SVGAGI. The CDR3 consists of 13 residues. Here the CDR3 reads CASTRIAGTEAFF. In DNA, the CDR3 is TGTGCCAGCACAAGGATCGCCGGCACTGAAGCTTTCTTT.

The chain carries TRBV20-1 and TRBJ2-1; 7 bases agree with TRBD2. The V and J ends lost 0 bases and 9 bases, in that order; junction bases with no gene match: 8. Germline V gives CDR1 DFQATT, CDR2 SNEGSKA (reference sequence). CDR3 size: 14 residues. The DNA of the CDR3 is TGCAGTGCTAGAGATCCGAAGCGGGAACTTGAGCAGTTCTTC. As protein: CSARDPKRELEQFF.

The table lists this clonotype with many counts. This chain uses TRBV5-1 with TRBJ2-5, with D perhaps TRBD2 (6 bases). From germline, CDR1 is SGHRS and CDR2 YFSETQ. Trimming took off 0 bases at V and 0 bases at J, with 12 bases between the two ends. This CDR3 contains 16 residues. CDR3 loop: CASSLAGVADQETQYF. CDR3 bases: TGCGCCAGCAGCTTGGCCGGGGTAGCGGACCAAGAGACCCAGTACTTC.

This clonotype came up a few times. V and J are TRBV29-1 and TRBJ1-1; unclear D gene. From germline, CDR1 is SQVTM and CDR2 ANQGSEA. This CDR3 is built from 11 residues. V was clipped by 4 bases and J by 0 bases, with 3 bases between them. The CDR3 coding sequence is TGCAGCGTTGGGGTGAACACTGAAGCTTTCTTT. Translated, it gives CSVGVNTEAFF. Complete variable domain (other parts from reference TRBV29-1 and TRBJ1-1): SAVISQKPSRDICQRGTSLTIQCQVDSQVTMMFWYRQQPGQSLTLIATANQGSEATYESGFVIDKFPISRPNLTFSTLTVSNMSPEDSSIYLCSVGVNTEAFFGQGTRLTVV.

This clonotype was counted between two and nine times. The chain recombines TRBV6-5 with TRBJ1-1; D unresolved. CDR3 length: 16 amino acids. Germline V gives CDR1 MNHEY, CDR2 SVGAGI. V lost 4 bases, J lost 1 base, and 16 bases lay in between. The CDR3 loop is CASSSGFPSGNTEAFF. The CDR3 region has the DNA TGTGCCAGCAGTTCCGGCTTCCCATCGGGGAACACTGAAGCTTTCTTT.

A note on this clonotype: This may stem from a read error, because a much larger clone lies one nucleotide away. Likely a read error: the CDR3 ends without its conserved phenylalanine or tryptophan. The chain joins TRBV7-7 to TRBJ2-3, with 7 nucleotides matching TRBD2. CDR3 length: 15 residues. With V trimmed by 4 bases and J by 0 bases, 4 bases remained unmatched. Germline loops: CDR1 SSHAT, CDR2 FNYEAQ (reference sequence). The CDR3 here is CASSSSGISTDTQYS. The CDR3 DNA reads TGTGCCAGCAGCTCCAGCGGGATTAGCACAGATACGCAGTATTCT.

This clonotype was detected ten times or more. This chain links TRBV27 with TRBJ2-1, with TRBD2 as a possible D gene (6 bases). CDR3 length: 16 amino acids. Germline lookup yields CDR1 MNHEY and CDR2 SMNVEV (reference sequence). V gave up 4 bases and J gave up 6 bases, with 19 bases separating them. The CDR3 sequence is CASSWGMRDRGNEQFF. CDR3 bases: TGTGCCAGCAGTTGGGGGATGCGGGATCGAGGCAATGAGCAGTTCTTC.

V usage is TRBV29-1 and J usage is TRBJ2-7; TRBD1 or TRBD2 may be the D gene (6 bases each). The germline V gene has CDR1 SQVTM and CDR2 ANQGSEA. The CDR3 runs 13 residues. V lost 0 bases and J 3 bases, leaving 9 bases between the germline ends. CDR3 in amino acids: CSVEDGGRYEQYF. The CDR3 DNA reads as TGCAGCGTTGAAGATGGGGGGCGCTACGAGCAGTACTTC.

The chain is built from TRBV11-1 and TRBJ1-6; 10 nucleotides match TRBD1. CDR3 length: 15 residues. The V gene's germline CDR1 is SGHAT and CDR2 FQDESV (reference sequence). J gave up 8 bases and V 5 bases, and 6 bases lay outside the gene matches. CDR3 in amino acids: CASSLTGTGDSPLHF. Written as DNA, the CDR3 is TGTGCCAGCAGCCTAACCGGGACAGGGGATTCACCCCTCCACTTT.

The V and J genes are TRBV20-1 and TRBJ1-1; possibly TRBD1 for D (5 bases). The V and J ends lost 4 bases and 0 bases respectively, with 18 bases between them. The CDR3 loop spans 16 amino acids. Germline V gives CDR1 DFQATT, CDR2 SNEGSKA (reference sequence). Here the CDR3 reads CSAKRPGRTVNTEAFF. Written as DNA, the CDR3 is TGCAGTGCTAAACGTCCGGGACGGACGGTGAACACTGAAGCTTTCTTT.

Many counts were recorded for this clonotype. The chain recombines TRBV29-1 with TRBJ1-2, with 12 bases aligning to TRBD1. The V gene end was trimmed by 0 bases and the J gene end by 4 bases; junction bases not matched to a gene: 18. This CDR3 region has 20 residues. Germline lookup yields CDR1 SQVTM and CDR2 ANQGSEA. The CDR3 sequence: CSVEERVWGQGATPAYGYTF. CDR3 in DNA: TGCAGCGTTGAAGAGAGAGTATGGGGACAGGGGGCCACCCCGGCCTATGGCTACACCTTC.